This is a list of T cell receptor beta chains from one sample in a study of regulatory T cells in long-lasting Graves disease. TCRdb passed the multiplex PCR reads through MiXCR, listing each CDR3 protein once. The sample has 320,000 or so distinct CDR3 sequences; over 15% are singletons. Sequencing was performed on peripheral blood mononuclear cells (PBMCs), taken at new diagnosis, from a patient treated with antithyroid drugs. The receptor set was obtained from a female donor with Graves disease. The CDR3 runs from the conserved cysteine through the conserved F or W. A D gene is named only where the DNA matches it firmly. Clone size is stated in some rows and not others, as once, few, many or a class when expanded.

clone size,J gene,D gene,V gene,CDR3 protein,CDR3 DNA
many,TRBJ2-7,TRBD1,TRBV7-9,CASSLGTGGTYEQYF,TGTGCCAGCAGCCTTGGGACAGGGGGTACCTACGAGCAGTACTTC
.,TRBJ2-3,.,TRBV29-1,CSTSPGGRTDTQYF,TGCAGCACATCTCCAGGGGGGAGAACGGATACGCAGTATTTT
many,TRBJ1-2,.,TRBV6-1,CASSEGGHHTMGYTF,TGTGCCAGCAGTGAAGGAGGACACCATACAATGGGCTACACCTTC
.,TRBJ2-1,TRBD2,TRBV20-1,CSARDLWGLERYNEQFF,TGCAGTGCTAGAGATCTCTGGGGACTAGAACGCTACAATGAGCAGTTCTTC
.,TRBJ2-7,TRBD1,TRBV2,CASSEVGTGYEQYF,TGTGCCAGCAGTGAAGTCGGGACAGGCTACGAGCAGTACTTC
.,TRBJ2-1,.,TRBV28,CASTSPRNEQFF,TGTGCCAGCACCTCGCCCCGGAATGAGCAGTTCTTC
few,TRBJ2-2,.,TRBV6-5,CASSFLSGANSGELFF,TGTGCCAGCAGTTTCCTAAGCGGAGCGAACTCCGGGGAGCTGTTTTTT
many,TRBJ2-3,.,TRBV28,CASSPTGLSGDTQYF,TGTGCCAGCAGTCCGACGGGCCTCTCGGGGGATACGCAGTATTTT
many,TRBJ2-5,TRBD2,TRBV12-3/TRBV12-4,CASSLWRESGETQYF,TGTGCCAGCAGTTTGTGGCGGGAGAGCGGGGAGACCCAGTACTTC
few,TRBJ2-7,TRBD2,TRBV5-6,CASSLGTSVYEQYF,TGTGCCAGCAGCTTGGGGACTAGCGTCTACGAGCAGTACTTC
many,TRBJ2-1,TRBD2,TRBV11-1,CASSLAGGPVHEQFF,TGTGCCAGCAGCTTAGCGGGAGGGCCGGTCCATGAGCAGTTCTTC
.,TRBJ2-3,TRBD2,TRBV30,CAWSPMGSGFTDTQYF,TGTGCCTGGAGTCCCATGGGTAGCGGGTTTACAGATACGCAGTATTTT
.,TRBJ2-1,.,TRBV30,CAWSVLVSGEQFF,TGTGCCTGGAGTGTTCTAGTATCCGGTGAGCAGTTCTTC
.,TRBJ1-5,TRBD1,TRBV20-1,CSASYRGAGNQPQHF,TGCAGTGCTAGCTACAGGGGCGCTGGCAATCAGCCCCAGCATTTT
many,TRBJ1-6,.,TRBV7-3,CASSLMADGNSPLHF,TGTGCCAGCAGCTTAATGGCAGACGGGAATTCACCCCTCCACTTT
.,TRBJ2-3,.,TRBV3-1,CASSQDTGGTDTQYF,TGTGCCAGCAGCCAAGACACAGGAGGCACAGATACGCAGTATTTT
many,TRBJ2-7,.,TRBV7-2,CASSPDQRYEQYF,TGTGCCAGCAGCCCGGACCAGCGGTACGAGCAGTACTTC
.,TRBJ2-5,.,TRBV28,CASSLGTLDETQYF,TGTGCCAGCAGTCTCGGGACGTTAGACGAGACCCAGTACTTC
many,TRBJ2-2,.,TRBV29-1,CSVEVDYPNTGELFF,TGCAGCGTTGAAGTTGACTATCCGAACACCGGGGAGCTGTTTTTT
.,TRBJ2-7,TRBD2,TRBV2,CASRISGRATRQYF,TGTGCCAGCCGGATTAGCGGGAGGGCCACGAGGCAGTACTTC
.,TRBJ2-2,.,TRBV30,CAWSLSGPSHGELFF,TGTGCCTGGAGTTTATCCGGGCCCAGCCACGGGGAGCTGTTTTTT
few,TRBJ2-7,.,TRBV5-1,CASRRMPGPNYEQYF,TGCGCCAGCAGACGGATGCCGGGACCCAACTACGAGCAGTACTTC
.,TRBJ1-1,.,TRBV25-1,CASSEGGASTEAFF,TGTGCCAGCAGTGAAGGAGGTGCTAGCACTGAAGCTTTCTTT
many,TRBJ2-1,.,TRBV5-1,CASSSLRQTYNEQFF,TGCGCCAGCAGCTCACTGAGACAGACATACAATGAGCAGTTCTTC
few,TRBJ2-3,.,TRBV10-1,CASSEAGTDTQYF,TGCGCCAGCAGTGAGGCCGGCACAGATACGCAGTATTTT
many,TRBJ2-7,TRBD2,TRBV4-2,CASSQDRTRGEQYF,TGTGCCAGCAGCCAAGACCGGACTAGAGGCGAGCAGTACTTC
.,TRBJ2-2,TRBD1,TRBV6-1,CASSHRGSPGELFF,TGTGCCAGCAGTCACAGGGGATCTCCCGGGGAGCTGTTTTTT
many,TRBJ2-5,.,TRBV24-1,CATSGGGRETQYF,TGTGCCACCAGCGGAGGGGGCCGGGAGACCCAGTACTTC
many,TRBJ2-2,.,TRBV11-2,CASSFGGPRVSGELFF,TGTGCCAGCAGCTTCGGGGGCCCAAGGGTCTCCGGGGAGCTGTTTTTT
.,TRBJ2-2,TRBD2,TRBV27,CASSSPASGHTNTGELFF,TGTGCCAGCAGTTCTCCCGCTAGCGGGCACACGAACACCGGGGAGCTGTTTTTT
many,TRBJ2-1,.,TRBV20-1,CSASSHGSYNEQFF,TGCAGTGCTAGTTCCCACGGATCCTACAATGAGCAGTTCTTC
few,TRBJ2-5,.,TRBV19,CASSSRLQETQYF,TGTGCCAGTAGTTCAAGGTTGCAAGAGACCCAGTACTTC
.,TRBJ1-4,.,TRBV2,CASSGEAGEKLFF,TGTGCCAGCAGTGGGGAGGCTGGTGAAAAACTGTTTTTT
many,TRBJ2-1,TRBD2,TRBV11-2,CASSSTSGRLNEQFF,TGTGCCAGCAGTTCGACTAGCGGGAGATTAAATGAGCAGTTCTTC
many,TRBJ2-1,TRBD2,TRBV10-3,CAIGRSTSGGDNEQFF,TGTGCCATCGGACGATCGACTAGCGGGGGGGACAATGAGCAGTTCTTC
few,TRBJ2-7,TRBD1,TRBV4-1,CASSQDWAGGPYEQYF,TGCGCCAGCAGCCAAGACTGGGCAGGGGGCCCCTACGAGCAGTACTTC
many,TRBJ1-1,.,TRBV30,CAWSEGYTEAFF,TGTGCCTGGAGTGAAGGCTACACTGAAGCTTTCTTT
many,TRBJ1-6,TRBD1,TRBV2,CASRTGPYNSPLHF,TGTGCCAGCAGGACAGGGCCTTATAATTCACCCCTCCACTTT
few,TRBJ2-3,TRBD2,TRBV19,CASSISGRATDTQYF,TGTGCCAGTAGTATCAGCGGGAGGGCGACAGATACGCAGTATTTT
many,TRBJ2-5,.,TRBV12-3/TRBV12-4,CASSPPRLHRSQETQYF,TGTGCCAGCAGTCCACCCCGTCTCCACCGTAGCCAAGAGACCCAGTACTTC
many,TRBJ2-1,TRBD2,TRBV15,CATSRDKGLAGGRYNEQFF,TGTGCCACCAGCAGAGATAAGGGACTAGCGGGAGGGCGCTACAATGAGCAGTTCTTC
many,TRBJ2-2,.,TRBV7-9,CASSSGLSTPTGELFF,TGTGCCAGCAGCTCTGGACTCTCGACCCCGACCGGGGAGCTGTTTTTT
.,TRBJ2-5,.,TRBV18,CASSLSDMGETQYF,TGTGCCAGCTCACTCTCGGACATGGGAGAGACCCAGTACTTC
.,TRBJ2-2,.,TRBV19,CASSMGTSNTGELFF,TGTGCCAGTAGTATGGGAACATCTAACACCGGGGAGCTGTTTTTT
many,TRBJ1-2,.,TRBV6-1,CASSARDNQGYGYTF,TGTGCCAGCAGTGCCAGGGACAACCAGGGCTATGGCTACACCTTC
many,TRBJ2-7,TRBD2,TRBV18,CASSPGLAETYEQYF,TGTGCCAGCTCACCTGGCCTAGCGGAGACCTACGAGCAGTACTTC
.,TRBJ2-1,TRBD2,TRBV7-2,CASSLAPEGTRKMNEQFF,TGTGCCAGCAGCTTAGCCCCCGAAGGGACTAGAAAAATGAATGAGCAGTTCTTC
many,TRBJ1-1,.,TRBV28,CASTVGQNTEAFF,TGTGCCAGCACGGTGGGACAGAACACTGAAGCTTTCTTT